One and the same sample provided the 27 T cell receptor beta chains below, sequenced in a study of T-cell reconstitution after alpha-beta-depleted transplantation in children. Unique molecular identifiers were used in preparing the TCRbeta library. Each CDR3 protein gets one entry after TCRdb re-called the PCR reads with MiXCR. The sample lists about a million distinct CDR3 sequences; roughly 29% were seen once. This specimen was PBMCs, mostly from graft donor cells, taken 360 days after TCRalphabeta/CD19-depleted stem cell transplant. Receptors originate from a boy under three years old who had a stem cell transplant for SCID, so the T cells may come from the graft donor.

The chain carries TRBV2 and TRBJ2-7; the match to TRBD1 covers 7 bases. After removal of 6 bases from V and 6 bases from J, the junction contained 8 bases not matched to a gene. The CDR3 covers 13 residues. Per the germline V gene, CDR1 is SNHLY and CDR2 is FYNNEI. CDR3 nucleotide sequence: TGTGCCAGCAGCGGCCCGACAGGGTCCGAGCAGTACTTC. This sequence encodes CASSGPTGSEQYF.

The chain carries TRBV6-1 and TRBJ2-2; TRBD2 agrees at 7 bases. Looked up from germline, CDR1 is MNHNS and CDR2 is SASEGT. The CDR3 runs 16 residues. With V trimmed by 5 bases and J by 7 bases, 13 bases remained unmatched. The CDR3 is CASSPFRLAAVGELFF. CDR3 bases: TGTGCCAGCAGTCCATTCAGACTAGCCGCTGTCGGGGAGCTGTTTTTT.

This clonotype was counted between two and nine times. The chain uses TRBV27 and TRBJ2-1; 7 bases agree with TRBD2. J lost 5 bases, V lost 9 bases, and 7 bases had no gene match. The CDR3 runs to 13 residues. CDR1 and CDR2 (germline): MNHEY, SMNVEV (reference sequence). CDR3 DNA sequence: TGTGCCAGTGCGTGGCGGGGGAACAATGAGCAGTTCTTC. It yields the protein CASAWRGNNEQFF.

The gene calls are TRBV28 and TRBJ2-3; 7 bases map to TRBD1. The CDR3 has 12 residues. The V segment lost 11 bases and the J segment 8 bases; nucleotides outside the gene matches: 10. From germline, CDR1 is MDHEN and CDR2 SYDVKM. CDR3 coding DNA: TGTGCCGGGAAGGGGACAGTCGGTACGCAGTATTTT. It yields the protein CAGKGTVGTQYF.

V is TRBV20-1 and J is TRBJ2-1; 8 nucleotides agree with TRBD1. The CDR3 is made up of 13 amino acids. The J segment lost 7 bases and the V segment lost 3 bases, leaving 5 bases of the junction unmatched. Germline V CDR1 and CDR2: DFQATT, SNEGSKA (reference sequence). The CDR3, as DNA: TGCAGTGCTAGTAGGCAGGGGGCGAATGAGCAGTTCTTC. Translating gives CSASRQGANEQFF.

The rearrangement links TRBV11-2 to TRBJ2-5; 7 bases are a match to TRBD1. V shed 3 bases, J shed 5 bases, and the junction held 18 bases outside the gene matches. CDR1 and CDR2 (germline): SGHAT, FQNNGV. The CDR3 has 18 residues. The CDR3 DNA follows: TGTGCCAGCAGCTTCGACCGGGACAACAGGGGACCGGGGGAGACCCAGTACTTC. It translates to CASSFDRDNRGPGETQYF.

The rearrangement links TRBV5-1 to TRBJ1-1, with 8 bases fitting TRBD1. CDR3 length: 14 amino acids. The germline CDR1 and CDR2 sequences are SGHRS and YFSETQ. Germline trimming cut 4 bases from V and 7 bases from J; bases unmatched to any gene: 9. The CDR3 loop is CASSPLQGDSEAFF. The CDR3, as DNA: TGCGCCAGCAGCCCCCTACAGGGGGATAGTGAAGCTTTCTTT.

The sample holds a few counts of this clonotype. V is TRBV3-1 and J is TRBJ2-7; D gene unclear. The CDR3 contains 12 residues. Trimming cost V 1 base and J 6 bases, with 7 bases left between them. Germline CDR1 is LGHDT and CDR2 is YNNKEL (reference sequence). The CDR3 spells CASSQVGVEQYF. The CDR3 DNA is TGTGCCAGCAGCCAAGTCGGCGTCGAGCAGTACTTC.

This clonotype is a singleton in its sample. V usage is TRBV6-2 or TRBV6-3 and J usage is TRBJ2-3; 9 bases fit TRBD1. This CDR3 is built from 13 residues. V shed 8 bases and J 6 bases; nucleotides not matched to a gene: 6. Per germline, CDR1 MNHEY and CDR2 SVGEGT. CDR3 nucleotides: TGTGCCAGCGCCGGGACAGGGAAGGATACGCAGTATTTT. Protein product: CASAGTGKDTQYF.

The table lists this clonotype with a few counts. The rearrangement links TRBV29-1 to TRBJ1-1, with D perhaps matching TRBD1 (5 bases). V lost 7 bases to trimming and J lost 1 base, with 10 bases between them. The CDR3 runs to 12 residues. The germline gives CDR1 SQVTM, CDR2 ANQGSEA. The CDR3 protein is CSGGMPNTEAFF. The CDR3 bases are TGCAGCGGGGGGATGCCGAACACTGAAGCTTTCTTT.

The chain carries TRBV7-2 and TRBJ1-3; D is ambiguous. This CDR3 is built from 16 residues. Trimming removed 3 bases from V and 0 bases from J, with 12 bases in between. Looked up from germline, CDR1 is SGHTA and CDR2 is FQGNSA. The CDR3 protein is CASSLFGFDSGNTIYF. In nucleotides, the CDR3 is TGTGCCAGCAGCTTGTTTGGCTTTGACTCTGGAAACACCATATATTTT.

This clonotype occurred a few times. The chain combines TRBV5-6 with TRBJ1-1, with D possibly being TRBD1 (5 bases). Germline CDR1 reads SGHDT; CDR2 reads YYEEEE. This CDR3 has 15 amino acids. Trimming cost V 4 bases and J 1 base, with 14 bases left between them. CDR3 coding DNA: TGTGCCAGCAGCCCAGTGGGGCAGAGGAACACTGAAGCTTTCTTT. Translating gives CASSPVGQRNTEAFF.

This clonotype was observed a few times. The J gene is TRBJ1-5, the V gene TRBV6-1, with D possibly being TRBD1 (5 bases). The CDR3 length is 19 residues. Deletions cut 2 bases from V and 7 bases from J, with 27 bases between. Looked up from germline, CDR1 is MNHNS and CDR2 is SASEGT. The CDR3 DNA is TGTGCCAGCAGTGAAACTGTAGTGGGTCCAGGGCAGGGAGGGCAGCCCCAGCATTTT. Translation gives CASSETVVGPGQGGQPQHF.

This sequence joins TRBV7-6 and TRBJ2-1; 9 nucleotides align to TRBD1. The CDR3 totals 18 residues. Germline V gene data show CDR1 as SGHVS and CDR2 as FNYEAQ. Trimming at V came to 1 base and at J to 0 bases, leaving 7 bases not matched to a gene. For the CDR3, the DNA is TGTGCCAGCAGCTTAGAGGGGGGGACAGGGTACTCCTACAATGAGCAGTTCTTC. It is translated as CASSLEGGTGYSYNEQFF.

In its sample, this clonotype was seen a few times. The gene calls are TRBV24-1 and TRBJ2-3; D is unclear. Germline loops: CDR1 KGHDR, CDR2 SFDVKD. The length of the CDR3 is 15 residues. Deletions cut 4 bases from V and 3 bases from J, with 13 bases between. The CDR3 DNA sequence: TGTGCCACCAGTGACATAGGAACCCCTACAGATACGCAGTATTTT. Its protein is CATSDIGTPTDTQYF.

The chain uses TRBV4-2 and TRBJ1-5; D is possibly TRBD1 (6 bases). CDR3 length equals 16 residues. CDR1 is LGHNA, CDR2 YNFKEQ, per germline. V gave up 1 base and J gave up 0 bases, with 10 bases separating them. CDR3 sequence (DNA): TGTGCCAGCAGCCAAGGTGCAGGGGATAGCAATCAGCCCCAGCATTTT. Translating gives CASSQGAGDSNQPQHF.

The V and J genes are TRBV7-9 and TRBJ2-5, with a possible D match to TRBD2 (5 bases). The CDR3 loop spans 13 amino acids. Germline CDR1 SEHNR, CDR2 FQNEAQ (reference sequence). With 7 bases removed from V and 6 bases from J, the gap between germline ends came to 15 bases. The CDR3 DNA sequence: TGTGCCAGCAAGAGGGCACCGCAACAGACCCAGTACTTC. This gives the protein CASKRAPQQTQYF.

A few counts support this clonotype. The genes are TRBV7-9 and TRBJ2-3; 9 nucleotides agree with TRBD2. Trimming removed 5 bases from V and 0 bases from J; junction bases left unmatched: 6. The CDR3 loop spans 16 amino acids. Germline loops: CDR1 SEHNR, CDR2 FQNEAQ (reference sequence). CDR3 sequence reads: CASSPRRGGSTDTQYF. For the CDR3, the DNA is TGTGCCAGCAGCCCACGGCGGGGGGGCAGCACAGATACGCAGTATTTT.

This chain uses TRBV5-6 with TRBJ1-2, with D tentatively TRBD1 (6 bases). This CDR3 has 15 amino acids. With 3 bases removed from V and 10 bases from J, the gap between germline ends came to 22 bases. Germline-derived CDR1 and CDR2 are SGHDT and YYEEEE. The CDR3 sequence is CASSWGQEGQIFYTF. CDR3 coding DNA: TGTGCCAGCAGCTGGGGACAAGAAGGACAGATATTCTACACCTTC.

This clonotype was seen once. This sequence joins TRBV5-1 and TRBJ2-1, with D hard to call. The CDR3 length is 14 residues. The germline V gene encodes CDR1 SGHRS and CDR2 YFSETQ. V was clipped by 1 base and J by 8 bases, with 13 bases between them. CDR3 sequence: CASSLPPYQYEQFF. CDR3 in DNA: TGCGCCAGCAGCTTGCCCCCCTACCAATATGAGCAGTTCTTC. Based on the CDR3 plus reference TRBV5-1 and TRBJ2-1, the full variable domain is KAGVTQTPRYLIKTRGQQVTLSCSPISGHRSVSWYQQTPGQGLQFLFEYFSETQRNKGNFPGRFSGRQFSNSRSEMNVSTLELGDSALYLCASSLPPYQYEQFFGPGTRLTVL.

A few counts support this clonotype. The chain is built from TRBV9 and TRBJ1-2; weak D call: TRBD1 (6 bases). This CDR3 is 13 amino acids long. Germline V gives CDR1 SGDLS, CDR2 YYNGEE. Deletions cut 6 bases from V and 3 bases from J, with 12 bases between. Written as DNA, the CDR3 is TGTGCCAGCAATCCGGGGGCGGACTATGGCTACACCTTC. Protein product: CASNPGADYGYTF.

This clonotype was recorded a few times. V and J are TRBV20-1 and TRBJ2-3; TRBD2 agrees at 10 bases. V shed 5 bases and J 6 bases; nucleotides not matched to a gene: 14. The CDR3 is 16 amino acids. Germline assignment: CDR1 DFQATT and CDR2 SNEGSKA (reference sequence). The CDR3 here is CSAAKALAGDTDTQYF. The CDR3 nucleotides are TGCAGTGCTGCCAAAGCTCTAGCGGGGGATACCGATACGCAGTATTTT.

A few counts support this clonotype. The chain has TRBV28 and TRBJ1-1; 7 bases line up with TRBD1. This CDR3 spans 15 amino acids. Germline V gene lookup returns CDR1 MDHEN and CDR2 SYDVKM. V trimming: 5 bases; J trimming: 4 bases; junction bases outside the gene matches: 10. The CDR3 nucleotides are TGTGCCAGCAGTCTAATACAGGGGTCCCCCACTGAAGCTTTCTTT. This gives the protein CASSLIQGSPTEAFF.

As DNA, the CDR3 is TGTGCCAGCAGCTCTTGGCCTACAGATACGCAGTATTTT. Its protein is CASSSWPTDTQYF. The chain couples TRBV7-9 to TRBJ2-3; D is ambiguous. The V end lost 4 bases, the J end lost 3 bases, and 8 bases lay between the germline ends. Germline values: CDR1 SEHNR, CDR2 FQNEAQ (reference sequence). This CDR3 comprises 13 residues.

This clonotype was found a few times. The CDR3 here is CASSQVSGSETQYF. DNA of the CDR3: TGTGCCAGCAGCCAAGTTTCGGGGTCGGAGACCCAGTACTTC. The V and J genes are TRBV4-2 and TRBJ2-5; tentatively, D is TRBD2 (5 bases). Trimming removed 1 base at V and 5 bases at J, with 11 bases between. This CDR3 contains 14 residues. CDR1 LGHNA and CDR2 YNFKEQ come from the germline V gene.

The chain joins TRBV6-6 to TRBJ2-7, with 9 bases aligning to TRBD1. This CDR3 is built from 13 residues. Trimming took 10 bases from V and 6 from J; bases not matched to a gene: 10. Germline V CDR1 and CDR2: MNHNY, SVGAGI (reference sequence). For the CDR3, the DNA is TGTGCCACCACGGGACAGGGAATAGGCGAGCAGTACTTC. Its protein product is CATTGQGIGEQYF.

The chain recombines TRBV7-8 with TRBJ2-7, with 9 bases fitting TRBD1. The length of the CDR3 is 15 residues. The V gene's germline CDR1 is SGHVS and CDR2 FQNEAQ. V gave up 4 bases and J gave up 5 bases; unmatched junction bases: 9. This CDR3 is CASSWLNRGQNEQYF. The DNA for the CDR3 is TGTGCCAGCAGCTGGCTTAACAGGGGGCAAAACGAGCAGTACTTC.